The present T cell receptor (beta chain) was sequenced within a study of blood T cell repertoires in COVID-19 (dated by TCRdb to 2019 to 2021). For the study in its entirety: Collaborator samples came from the United States, Italy and Spain and covered acute and convalescent phases of COVID-19. The material from the prospective study consisted of cDNA or gDNA derived from T cells, B-cell-depleted T cells, or PBMCs. Deeply sampled blood TCRbeta repertoires from subjects exposed to, actively infected with, or recovered from COVID-19 were included in the dataset. A freely available public database, intended as a resource for researchers studying the immune response to SARS-CoV-2, is where the repertoires were released. The samples were drawn from the first 160 participants of the ongoing ImmuneRACE study and from 950 to 1,500 subjects provided by 6 global collaborators. Nearly every sample came with metadata listing a de-identified subject ID, COVID-19 status, age in years and sex. Where HLA class I and class II types were available, the types were taken from metadata supplied by the sample provider, not from assay-based typing.

Points on this clone: Its antigen is currently not known. Per-nucleotide qualities are absent, and no much larger clonotype sits a single base away.

One collaborating source in Seattle enrolled patients during active infection and followed them longitudinally through the course of disease. Whole blood was collected in K2EDTA tubes by collaborating institutions according to the institutions' own protocols. For TCRbeta analysis, collaborator samples were shipped as frozen whole blood, as isolated PBMCs, or as DNA extracted from either sample type. From the cysteine up to the phenylalanine, the CDR3 has a length of 15 residues. The CDR3 DNA has 45 bases and is translated from base 1. Reading the germline V gene gives CDR1 MDHEN and CDR2 SYDVKM. Unmatched junction bases come to 10, with V trimmed by 7 bases and J by 4 bases. Broad study findings and their caveats: The quantity of clinical and demographic metadata differed by source and by participant and was supplied without curation.

TCRbeta CDR3 regions were amplified from genomic DNA using the immunoSEQ Assay, a bias-controlled multiplex PCR. Per the source publication's procedure: The number of nucleated cells in each sample was estimated by amplification of reference gene primers within the assay. To quantify the absolute abundance of each unique TCRbeta CDR3 rearrangement, sequence reads were collapsed and filtered. For each sample, productive Simpson clonality was calculated by taking the square root of Simpson's diversity index across productive rearrangements. Entries here come from immuneACCESS through TCRdb and include only in-frame sequences with V and J called. Some clones fail to appear in such tables; in the studies checked, an unresolved V gene covers under half of the shortfall, and the cause of the remainder is unknown. V, J and clone size were drawn from that table, and D and trimming were deduced from the DNA. This sample is represented by almost 300,000 clones; roughly 90% of them were singletons. In total, the top ten clones hold around 10% of the sample.

The sequence was obtained from a woman between 25 and 40 years old with COVID-19, enrolled during active disease. Recombination linked TRBV28 to TRBJ2-7; 10 nucleotides in the junction match TRBD1. The material sequenced was peripheral blood. The nucleotide sequence is TGTGCCAGCACCCCTTCGACAGGGGGCAGGTACGAGCAGTACTTC. Its protein is CASTPSTGGRYEQYF.